This T cell receptor (beta chain) stems from a study of molecular identifiers for immune sequencing clone quantification. This clonotype has more than one count but fewer than ten. TCRdb reprocessed the PCR reads with MiXCR, giving one entry per CDR3 protein. Of about 100,000 distinct CDR3 sequences listed, roughly 38% are singletons. V lost 5 bases, J lost 4 bases, and 8 bases stayed unmatched. This CDR3 comprises 15 residues. Per germline, CDR1 SEHNR and CDR2 FQNEAQ (reference sequence). This TCR derives from a human donor in good health. Some libraries in this study had Jurkat cell RNA spiked in. The chain recombines TRBV7-9 with TRBJ2-7; 10 bases agree with TRBD2. Sequencing used naive CD8+ T cells from blood, with Jurkat cell RNA spiked in. Specified subset: FACS-sorted CD8+CD4-CCR7+CD45RA+ naive T cells. The CDR3: CASSEQSSGSYEQYF. The CDR3 DNA sequence: TGTGCCAGCAGCGAACAATCTAGCGGGAGTTACGAGCAGTACTTC.